This note documents a single T cell receptor (beta chain) sequence. It has no known antigen specificity. Base qualities are not provided; no much larger clone lies one nucleotide away. The immunoSEQ Assay, a bias-controlled multiplex PCR, was used to amplify TCRbeta CDR3 regions from genomic DNA. Per the original workflow: Within the assay, amplification of reference gene primers was used to estimate how many nucleated cells each sample contained. To quantify the absolute abundance of each unique TCRbeta CDR3 rearrangement, sequence reads were collapsed and filtered. Productive Simpson clonality was computed per sample as the square root of Simpson's diversity index over productive rearrangements. Imported from immuneACCESS, the table was reduced by TCRdb to in-frame sequences with V and J called. These copies leave out some clones; in studies compared against another copy, an unresolved V gene accounts for under half, and the cause of the remainder is not known. That table supplies the V and J calls and clone size; D and trimming were determined from the DNA. Recorded for this sample are some 200,000 clones; roughly nine tenths of them occurred a single time. 1.5% to 2% of the sample rests with the top ten.

The source of the sample is a study of blood T cell repertoires in COVID-19 (TCRdb year 2020). A note on the overall study: Collaborator samples came from the United States, Italy and Spain and covered acute and convalescent phases of COVID-19. Where available, HLA class I and class II types were taken from metadata supplied by the sample provider and were not determined by assay-based typing. The repertoires were made available in a free public database intended to serve as a resource for research on the immune response to SARS-CoV-2. Deeply sampled blood TCRbeta repertoires from subjects exposed to, actively infected with, or recovered from COVID-19 were included in the dataset. Sample metadata almost always included a de-identified subject ID, COVID-19 status, age in years and sex. The samples were drawn from two sources: the first 160 participants of the ongoing ImmuneRACE study, and 1,200 or so subjects contributed by 6 global collaborators. The material from the prospective study consisted of cDNA or gDNA derived from T cells, B-cell-depleted T cells, or PBMCs.

For CDR1 and CDR2, the germline V gene lists SGHRS and YFSETQ. V gives up 4 bases and J gives up 5 bases, and the segment between their germline ends measures 13 bases. The CDR3, from cysteine to phenylalanine, totals 13 residues. Only the CDR3 region is kept as DNA, spanning 39 bases read in frame from base 1. The collaborating institutions used their own protocols to collect whole blood in K2EDTA tubes. For TCRbeta analysis, collaborator samples were shipped as frozen whole blood, as isolated PBMCs, or as DNA extracted from either sample type. Broader findings and caveats from the paper: How much clinical and demographic metadata was included differed by source and by participant, and the metadata was provided uncurated.

This sequence uses TRBV5-1 and TRBJ2-7; a tentative D match to TRBD1 spans 6 bases. This receptor was obtained from a man between 65 and 85 years old with acute or convalescent COVID-19. The sequenced sample was peripheral blood. The DNA is as follows: TGCGCCAGCAGCCGTGTCACAGGGAACGAGCAGTACTTC. It codes for CASSRVTGNEQYF.